The TCR beta chain under discussion was sequenced for a study of early T cells in non-severe SARS-CoV-2 infection. Whole-study context: Chains were unpaired, as sequencing was done on bulk RNA from unsorted whole blood. General study points: VDJdb matching, biased toward anti-spike CD8 responses, missed private and CD4 specificities.

The protocol attached unique molecular identifiers to individual cDNA molecules. TCRdb passed the 5' RACE reads through MiXCR, listing each CDR3 protein once. The sample shows approximately 88,000 distinct CDR3 sequences, roughly 13% of them seen only once. Trimming at V came to 2 bases and at J to 2 bases, leaving 10 bases not matched to a gene. CDR1 and CDR2 from the germline V gene are SGHAT and FQNNGV. The CDR3 runs 17 residues. At least ten counts were recorded for this clonotype. Its antigen is unidentified. Sequenced material: whole blood. The chain employs TRBV11-2 and TRBJ2-7; 9 positions agree with TRBD1. The clonotype comes from an adult who was a healthcare worker with PCR-confirmed SARS-CoV-2 infection or an uninfected control (not recorded which). CDR3 in DNA: TGTGCCAGCAGCTTATTCCCGACAGGGGGTGGAACCTACGAGCAGTACTTC. Translating gives CASSLFPTGGGTYEQYF.